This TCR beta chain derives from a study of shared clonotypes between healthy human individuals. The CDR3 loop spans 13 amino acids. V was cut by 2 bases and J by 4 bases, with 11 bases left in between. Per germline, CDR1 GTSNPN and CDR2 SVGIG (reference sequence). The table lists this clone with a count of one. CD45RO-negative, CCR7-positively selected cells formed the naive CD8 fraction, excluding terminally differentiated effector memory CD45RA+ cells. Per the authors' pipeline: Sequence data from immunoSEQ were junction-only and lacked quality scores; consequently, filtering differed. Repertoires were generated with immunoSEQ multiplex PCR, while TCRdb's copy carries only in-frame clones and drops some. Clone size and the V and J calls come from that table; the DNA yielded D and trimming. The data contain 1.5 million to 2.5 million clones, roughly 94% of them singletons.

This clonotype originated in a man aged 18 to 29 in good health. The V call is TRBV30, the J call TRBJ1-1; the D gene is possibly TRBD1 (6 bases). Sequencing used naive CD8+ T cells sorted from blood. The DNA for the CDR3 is TGTGCCTGGAGTTACGACAGGAGCACTGAAGCTTTCTTT. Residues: CAWSYDRSTEAFF. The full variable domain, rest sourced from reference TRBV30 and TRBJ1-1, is SQTIHQWPATLVQPVGSPLSLECTVEGTSNPNLYWYRQAAGRGLQLLFYSVGIGQISSEVPQNLSASRPQDRQFILSSKKLLLSDSGFYLCAWSYDRSTEAFFGQGTRLTVV.